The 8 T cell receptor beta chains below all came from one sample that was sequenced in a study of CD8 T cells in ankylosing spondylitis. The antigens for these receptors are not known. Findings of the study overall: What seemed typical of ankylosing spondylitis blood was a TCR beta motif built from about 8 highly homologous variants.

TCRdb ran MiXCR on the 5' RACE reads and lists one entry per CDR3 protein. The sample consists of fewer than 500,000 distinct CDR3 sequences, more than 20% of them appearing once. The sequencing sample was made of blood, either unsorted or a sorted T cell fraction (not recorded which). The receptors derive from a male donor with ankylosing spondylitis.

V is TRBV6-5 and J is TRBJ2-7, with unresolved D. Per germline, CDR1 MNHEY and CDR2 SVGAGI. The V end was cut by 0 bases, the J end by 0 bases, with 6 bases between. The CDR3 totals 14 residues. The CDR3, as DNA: TGTGCCAGCAGTTACTCACCTCTCTCCTACGAGCAGTACTTC. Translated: CASSYSPLSYEQYF.

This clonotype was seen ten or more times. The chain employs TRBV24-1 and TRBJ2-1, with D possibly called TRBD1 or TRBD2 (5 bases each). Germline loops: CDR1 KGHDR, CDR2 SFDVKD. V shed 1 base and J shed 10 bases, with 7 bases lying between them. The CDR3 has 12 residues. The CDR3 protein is CATSDFGTEQFF. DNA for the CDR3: TGTGCCACCAGTGATTTTGGGACGGAGCAGTTCTTC.

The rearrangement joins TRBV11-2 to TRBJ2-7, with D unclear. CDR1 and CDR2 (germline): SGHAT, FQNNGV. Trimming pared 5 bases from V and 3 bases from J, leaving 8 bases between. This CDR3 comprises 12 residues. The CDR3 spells CASSSNFYEQYF. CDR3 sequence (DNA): TGTGCCAGCAGCAGTAACTTCTACGAGCAGTACTTC. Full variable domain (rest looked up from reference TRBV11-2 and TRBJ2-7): EAGVAQSPRYKIIEKRQSVAFWCNPISGHATLYWYQQILGQGPKLLIQFQNNGVVDDSQLPKDRFSAERLKGVDSTLKIQPAKLEDSAVYLCASSSNFYEQYFGPGTRLTVT.

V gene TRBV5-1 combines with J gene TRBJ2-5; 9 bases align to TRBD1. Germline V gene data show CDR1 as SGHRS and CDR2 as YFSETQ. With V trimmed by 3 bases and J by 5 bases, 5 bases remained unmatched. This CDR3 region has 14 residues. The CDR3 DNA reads TGCGCCAGCAGCTCGGGACAGGGTATGGAGACCCAGTACTTC. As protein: CASSSGQGMETQYF.

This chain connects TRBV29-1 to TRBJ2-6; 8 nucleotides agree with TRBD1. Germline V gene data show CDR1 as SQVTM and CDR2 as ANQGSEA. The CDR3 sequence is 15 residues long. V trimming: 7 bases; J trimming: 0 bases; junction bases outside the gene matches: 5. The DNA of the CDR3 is TGCAGCGCAAGACAGGGGAGCTCTGGGGCCAACGTCCTGACTTTC. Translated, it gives CSARQGSSGANVLTF.

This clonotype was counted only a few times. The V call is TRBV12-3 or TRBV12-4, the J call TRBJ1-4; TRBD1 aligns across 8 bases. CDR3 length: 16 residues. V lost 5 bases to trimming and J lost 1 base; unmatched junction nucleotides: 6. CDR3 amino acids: CASSRTGTGTNEKLFF. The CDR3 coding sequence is TGTGCCAGCAGTCGAACCGGGACAGGAACTAATGAAAAACTGTTTTTT.

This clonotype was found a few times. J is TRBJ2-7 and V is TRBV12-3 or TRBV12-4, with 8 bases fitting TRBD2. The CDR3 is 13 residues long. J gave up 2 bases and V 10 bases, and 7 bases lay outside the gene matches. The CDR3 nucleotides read TGTGCCACCCGGGAGCGGGGGACCTACGAGCAGTACTTC. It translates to CATRERGTYEQYF.

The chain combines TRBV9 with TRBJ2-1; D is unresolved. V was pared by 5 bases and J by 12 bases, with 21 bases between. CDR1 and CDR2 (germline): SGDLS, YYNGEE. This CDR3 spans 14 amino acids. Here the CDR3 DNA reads TGTGCCAGCAGTTCCGCAGACGTGCGGCTGGGGCAGTTCTTC. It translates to CASSSADVRLGQFF.